This note documents a single TCR beta chain sequence. The V gene's germline CDR1 is SGHNT and CDR2 YENEEA. The CDR3 is made up of 13 amino acids. V gave up 1 base and J gave up 5 bases, with 7 bases separating them. The data are from a study of blood T cell repertoires in COVID-19. Across the study: The study drew acute and convalescent COVID-19 samples from the United States, Italy and Spain. PBMCs, B-cell-depleted T cells, or T cells were the source of the cDNA or gDNA that made up the material.

Original methodology: By means of reference gene primer amplification, nucleated cell counts were estimated. Assay used: immunoSEQ multiplex PCR; TCRdb lists only in-frame clones, some missing. That table supplies the V and J calls and clone size; D and trimming were determined from the DNA. The sample yields fewer than 350,000 clones, roughly 85% seen once. The sample consisted of peripheral blood. V and J are TRBV11-3 and TRBJ2-3; tentative D call: TRBD2 (5 bases). The receptor was isolated from a human donor in a cohort sampled during active COVID-19. The CDR3 DNA is TGTGCCAGCAGCTTAGGACGGGAAGATACGCAGTATTTT. This encodes CASSLGREDTQYF.